This T cell receptor (beta chain) was sequenced for a study of patients with pleural tuberculosis (dated by TCRdb to the mid-2010s). From the cysteine through the phenylalanine, the CDR3 covers 13 amino acids. The entry retains the CDR3 DNA only, 39 bases that are in frame from base 1. The V and J ends are trimmed by 5 bases and 1 base, leaving 8 bases between them. The germline V gene yields MNHNS for CDR1 and SASEGT for CDR2. This clonotype is termed medium-sized (0.01 to 0.1%). Its antigen remains unidentified. No much larger clone is present one base from it, and per-base qualities are unavailable. Sequencing took place on an Illumina Genome Analyzer IIx. The raw public data were reprocessed by TCRdb itself: fastp quality trimming at Q25, MiXCR clonotype calling, in-frame beta chains only. Entries that share a CDR3 protein sequence are merged under the most common genes and DNA. For this sample the table gives tens of thousands of distinct CDR3 sequences, of which over 15% were detected only once. The leading ten clones occupy about 3.7% of the sample.

The sequence was collected from a human donor with pleural tuberculosis. Rearrangement joined TRBV6-1 to TRBJ1-1; the D gene is not confidently resolved. Sequencing was performed on peripheral blood. The DNA is as follows: TGTGCCAGCAGTCCTTCGGAGAACACTGAAGCTTTCTTT. Its protein product is CASSPSENTEAFF.